A selection of T cell receptor beta chains follows, all from one sample in a study of T cells after yellow fever vaccination. TCRdb ran MiXCR on the 5' RACE reads and lists one entry per CDR3 protein. The table has 500,000 to 650,000 distinct CDR3 sequences, approximately 13% seen once. The sequenced sample was PBMCs, obtained on the day of the yellow fever booster vaccination. Source of these receptors: a man younger than 40 who received the YFV17D yellow fever vaccine. CDR3s include the opening cysteine and the closing phenylalanine or tryptophan. The D gene is left open where the match is weak. Clone sizes are given selectively: once, few, many, or a class where the clone is expanded.

V	size	J	D	CDR3	DNA
TRBV7-2	.	TRBJ2-5	TRBD2	CASSSGLAGQTQYF	TGTGCCAGCAGCTCCGGACTAGCGGGACAGACCCAGTACTTC
TRBV5-1	.	TRBJ2-7	.	CASSTGRRLTYEQYF	TGCGCCAGCAGCACGGGTCGCAGGTTGACCTACGAGCAGTACTTC
TRBV3-1	.	TRBJ2-5	TRBD2	CASSQGVKRGETQYF	TGTGCCAGCAGCCAAGGGGTTAAGCGGGGAGAGACCCAGTACTTC
TRBV20-1	many	TRBJ2-1	TRBD1	CSATKGTGNNNEQFF	TGCAGTGCTACCAAGGGGACAGGGAACAACAATGAGCAGTTCTTC
TRBV9	.	TRBJ2-7	.	CASSVGSRRADTELYF	TGTGCCAGCAGCGTAGGGTCTCGGAGGGCCGATACCGAGCTGTACTTC
TRBV12-5	.	TRBJ1-5	TRBD1	CASGLAGTASYSNQPQHF	TGTGCTAGTGGTTTGGCAGGGACAGCTTCATATAGCAATCAGCCCCAGCATTTT
TRBV5-6	.	TRBJ2-1	.	CASSPGLGALDEQFF	TGTGCCAGCAGCCCCGGGCTCGGGGCGCTCGATGAGCAGTTCTTC
TRBV6-5	few	TRBJ2-7	TRBD2	CASSPPSTSGRGKQYF	TGTGCCAGCAGTCCCCCCTCGACTAGCGGGAGGGGGAAGCAGTACTTC
TRBV11-3	few	TRBJ2-3	TRBD1	CASSPTSGQTVGDTQYF	TGTGCCAGCAGCCCAACCTCGGGACAGACGGTCGGTGATACGCAGTATTTT
TRBV20-1	many	TRBJ2-2	.	CSARDRDKNTGELFF	TGCAGTGCTAGAGACCGGGACAAGAACACCGGGGAGCTGTTTTTT